This T cell receptor beta chain stems from a study of shared clonotypes between healthy human individuals. CDR3 length equals 14 residues. Per germline, CDR1 MNHNY and CDR2 SVGAGI (reference sequence). The protocol was immunoSEQ multiplex PCR, while the TCRdb copy is restricted to in-frame clones and leaves out a portion. There are about 980,000 clones in the sample; approximately 76% occur only once, and over 1.3% lies in the top ten. On this clone: The junction departs from the called germline gene at one end, perhaps through a read error.

The receptor's source is a man aged 18-30 years in good health. The rearrangement links TRBV6-6 to TRBJ2-7; D is tentatively TRBD1 or TRBD2 (5 bases each). Input material: memory CD4+ T cells sorted from blood. This sample's subset: CD45RA-negative fraction. The CDR3 sequence is CASSNSEGSYEQYF. The CDR3 DNA reads TGTGCCAGCAGTAACTCTGAGGGGTCCTACGAGCAGTACTTC.